This T cell receptor (beta chain) appears in the sequencing data of a study of shared clonotypes between healthy human individuals. Profiled with immunoSEQ multiplex PCR; TCRdb holds only in-frame clones, not every one. Here the sample spans about 1 million clones, around four fifths being singletons. The source of this sequence is a man between 18 and 29 years old in good health. The sample taken for sequencing was memory CD4+ T cells sorted from blood. The subset: CD45RA-negative fraction.

CDR3 sequence: CASSANRGGETQYF. DNA for the CDR3: TGTGCCAGCAGTGCTAACAGGGGAGGGGAGACCCAGTACTTC. The V call is TRBV2, the J call TRBJ2-5; D might be TRBD1 or TRBD2, each matching 7 bases. The CDR3 is 14 residues long. Deletions cut 4 bases from V and 5 bases from J, with 14 bases between. Germline V CDR1 and CDR2: SNHLY, FYNNEI.